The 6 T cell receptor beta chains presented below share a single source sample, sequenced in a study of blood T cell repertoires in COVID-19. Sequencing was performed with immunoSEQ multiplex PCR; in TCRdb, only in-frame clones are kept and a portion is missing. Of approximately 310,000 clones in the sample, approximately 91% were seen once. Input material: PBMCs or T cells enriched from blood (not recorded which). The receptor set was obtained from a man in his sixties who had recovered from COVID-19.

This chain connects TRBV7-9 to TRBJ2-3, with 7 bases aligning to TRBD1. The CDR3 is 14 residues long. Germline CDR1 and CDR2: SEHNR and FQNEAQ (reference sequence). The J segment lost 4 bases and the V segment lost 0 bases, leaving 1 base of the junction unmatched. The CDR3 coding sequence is TGTGCCAGCAGCTTAGCCCAGGGGGCAGATACGCAGTATTTT. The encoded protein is CASSLAQGADTQYF.

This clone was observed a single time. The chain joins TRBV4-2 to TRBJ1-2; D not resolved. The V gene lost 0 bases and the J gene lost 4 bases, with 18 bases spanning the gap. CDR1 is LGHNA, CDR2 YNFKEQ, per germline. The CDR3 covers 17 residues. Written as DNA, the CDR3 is TGTGCCAGCAGCCAAGATGGTACCGTGCGGAGTTCCTATGGCTACACCTTC. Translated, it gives CASSQDGTVRSSYGYTF.

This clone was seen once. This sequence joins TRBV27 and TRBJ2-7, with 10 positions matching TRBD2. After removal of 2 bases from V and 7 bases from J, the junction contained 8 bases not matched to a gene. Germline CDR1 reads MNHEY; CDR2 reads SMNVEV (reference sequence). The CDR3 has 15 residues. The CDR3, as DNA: TGTGCCAGCAGTTTACTAGCGGGAGTAACGAGAGAGCAGTACTTC. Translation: CASSLLAGVTREQYF.

The CDR3 loop is CASSQARQGFLLTQYF. DNA of the CDR3: TGTGCCAGCAGCCAAGCCCGACAGGGATTTCTGCTGACCCAGTACTTC. The gene calls are TRBV3-1 (or the pseudogene TRBV3-2) and TRBJ2-5; 7 bases match TRBD1. The V gene end was trimmed by 1 base and the J gene end by 7 bases; junction bases not matched to a gene: 12. The germline CDR1 and CDR2 sequences are LGHDT and YNNKEL (reference sequence). The CDR3 consists of 16 residues.

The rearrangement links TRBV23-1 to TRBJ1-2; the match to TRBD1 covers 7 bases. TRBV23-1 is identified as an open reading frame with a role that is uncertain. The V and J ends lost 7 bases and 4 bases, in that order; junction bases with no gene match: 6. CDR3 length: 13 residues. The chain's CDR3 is CASTDRVSYGYTF. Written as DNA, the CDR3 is TGCGCCAGCACAGACAGGGTAAGCTATGGCTACACCTTC.

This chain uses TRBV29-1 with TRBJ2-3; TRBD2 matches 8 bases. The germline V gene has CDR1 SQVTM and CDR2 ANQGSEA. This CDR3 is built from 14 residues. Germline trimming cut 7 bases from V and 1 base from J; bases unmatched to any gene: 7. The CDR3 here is CSAMLRGGTDTQYF. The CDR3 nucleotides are TGCAGCGCTATGCTGCGGGGGGGCACAGATACGCAGTATTTT.